A single sample gave rise to the 8 T cell receptor beta chains below, sequenced in a study of technical replicates of blood from several donors. Generated by immunoSEQ multiplex PCR, the TCRdb table keeps only in-frame clones and is missing some. This table holds around 80,000 clones, just under 95% found once. The sample comprised T cells isolated from PBMCs. Receptors originate from a human donor in good health.

The V call is TRBV27, the J call TRBJ2-7, with D maybe TRBD2 (6 bases). Germline CDR1 reads MNHEY; CDR2 reads SMNVEV (reference sequence). The CDR3 spans 15 residues. Trimming took 2 bases from V and 5 from J, leaving 16 bases between them. The CDR3 spells CASSLGGTLQNEQYF. The CDR3 DNA reads as TGTGCCAGCAGTTTAGGCGGGACCCTTCAAAACGAGCAGTACTTC.

V gene TRBV13 combines with J gene TRBJ2-7; D possibly corresponds to TRBD2 (5 bases). Trimming left V 2 bases short and J 3 bases short, with 8 bases between. Per the germline V gene, CDR1 is PRHDT and CDR2 is FYEKMQ (reference sequence). The CDR3 sequence is 13 residues long. The CDR3 protein is CASSLRTGYEQYF. The DNA for the CDR3 is TGTGCCAGCAGCTTAAGGACTGGCTACGAGCAGTACTTC.

This clone was detected only once. The V call is TRBV7-9, the J call TRBJ2-5, with D unclear. Deletions cut 4 bases from V and 7 bases from J, with 7 bases between. Germline assignment: CDR1 SEHNR and CDR2 FQNEAQ (reference sequence). The CDR3 has 11 residues. CDR3 residues: CASSSQATQYF. CDR3 coding DNA: TGTGCCAGCAGCTCGCAGGCGACCCAGTACTTC.

CDR3 DNA: TGCGCCAGCAGCTCCGCACGACAGGACCCAACTAATGAAAAACTGTTTTTT. It yields the protein CASSSARQDPTNEKLFF. The chain recombines TRBV5-1 with TRBJ1-4; weak D call: TRBD1 (6 bases). V dropped 3 bases and J dropped 0 bases, with 15 bases sitting between them. This CDR3 has 17 residues. CDR1 SGHRS and CDR2 YFSETQ come from the germline V gene.

V gene TRBV9 combines with J gene TRBJ2-1; 13 bases line up with TRBD2. The CDR3 is 16 amino acids. After removal of 4 bases from V and 10 bases from J, the junction contained 11 bases not matched to a gene. Germline V CDR1 and CDR2: SGDLS, YYNGEE. The CDR3 nucleotides are TGTGCCAGCAGCCCCTTGGGACTAGCGGGACTATGGGAGCAGTTCTTC. Translating it yields CASSPLGLAGLWEQFF.

The V gene is TRBV27, the J gene TRBJ2-7; D ambiguous. V lost 0 bases to trimming and J lost 3 bases, with 9 bases between them. This CDR3 region has 14 residues. Germline V gene sequence: CDR1 MNHEY, CDR2 SMNVEV (reference sequence). In DNA, the CDR3 is TGTGCCAGCAGTTTATCCCCCAGGAACTACGAGCAGTACTTC. As protein: CASSLSPRNYEQYF.

The rearrangement uses TRBV9 and TRBJ2-2; 8 bases are shared with TRBD2. Germline trimming cut 3 bases from V and 7 bases from J; bases unmatched to any gene: 14. Looked up from germline, CDR1 is SGDLS and CDR2 is YYNGEE. The CDR3 covers 17 residues. The CDR3 sequence: CASSAGGTQRVDGELFF. The DNA for the CDR3 is TGTGCCAGCAGCGCGGGGGGGACCCAGCGAGTGGACGGGGAGCTGTTTTTT.

This clone has only one observation. The genes are TRBV19 and TRBJ2-1, with 11 bases identical to TRBD2. This CDR3 contains 16 residues. Germline CDR1 reads LNHDA; CDR2 reads SQIVND (reference sequence). Trimming removed 3 bases from V and 6 bases from J; junction bases left unmatched: 7. This CDR3 is CASSIQIAGGFNEQFF. As DNA, the CDR3 is TGTGCCAGTAGTATCCAAATAGCGGGAGGGTTCAATGAGCAGTTCTTC.